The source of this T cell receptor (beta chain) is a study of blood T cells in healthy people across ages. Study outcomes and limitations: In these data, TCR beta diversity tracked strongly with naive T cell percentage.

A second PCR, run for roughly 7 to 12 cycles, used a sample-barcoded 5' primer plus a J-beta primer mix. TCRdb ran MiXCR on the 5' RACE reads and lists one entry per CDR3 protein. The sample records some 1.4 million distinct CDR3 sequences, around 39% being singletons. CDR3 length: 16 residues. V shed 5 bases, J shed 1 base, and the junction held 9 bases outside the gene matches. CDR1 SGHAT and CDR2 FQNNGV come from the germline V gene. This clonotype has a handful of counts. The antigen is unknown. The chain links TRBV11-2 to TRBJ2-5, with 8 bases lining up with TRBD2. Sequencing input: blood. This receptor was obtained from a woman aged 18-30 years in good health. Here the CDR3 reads CASSPRAGASQETQYF. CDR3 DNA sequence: TGTGCCAGCAGCCCCCGAGCGGGAGCCTCCCAAGAGACCCAGTACTTC.